These 23 T cell receptor beta chains came from one sample sequenced in a study of blood T cell repertoires in COVID-19. Data came from immunoSEQ multiplex PCR; TCRdb stores just in-frame clones and leaves some out. The data show some 300,000 clones, 88% seen once. The sequenced sample was peripheral blood. The receptors were gathered from a woman in her thirties who had recovered from COVID-19.

The chain is built from TRBV3-1 (or the pseudogene TRBV3-2) and TRBJ2-5, with 9 nucleotides matching TRBD2. V lost 0 bases to trimming and J lost 6 bases; unmatched junction nucleotides: 8. The CDR3 sequence is 16 residues long. Germline values: CDR1 LGHDT, CDR2 YNNKEL (reference sequence). The chain's CDR3 is CASSQESGGTLKTQYF. The CDR3 nucleotides are TGTGCCAGCAGCCAAGAGAGCGGGGGGACATTAAAGACCCAGTACTTC.

The gene calls are TRBV7-2 and TRBJ1-2; TRBD1 agrees at 9 bases. The V gene end was trimmed by 5 bases and the J gene end by 7 bases; junction bases not matched to a gene: 5. Germline V gene lookup returns CDR1 SGHTA and CDR2 FQGNSA. CDR3 length: 13 amino acids. The CDR3 DNA follows: TGTGCCAGCAGCCCATACAGGGGGCTTGGCTACACCTTC. This codes for CASSPYRGLGYTF.

In DNA form, the CDR3 reads TGTGCCAGCAGCTTAGGGGACATTCTCTCACCCCTCCACTTT. Translated, it gives CASSLGDILSPLHF. The chain is built from TRBV7-8 and TRBJ1-6, with a tentative D call TRBD1 (6 bases). CDR3 length: 14 residues. The V gene's germline CDR1 is SGHVS and CDR2 FQNEAQ. V was clipped by 1 base and J by 10 bases, with 11 bases between them.

The gene calls are TRBV5-4 and TRBJ2-1; 8 positions agree with TRBD1. From germline, CDR1 is SGHNT and CDR2 YYREEE (reference sequence). The CDR3 is 18 residues long. V lost 0 bases to trimming and J lost 6 bases; unmatched junction nucleotides: 14. The CDR3 sequence: CASSLAYGAGGSVNEQFF. DNA for the CDR3: TGTGCCAGCAGCTTGGCCTACGGGGCAGGGGGCTCGGTCAATGAGCAGTTCTTC.

This chain links TRBV28 with TRBJ2-1; TRBD2 agrees at 9 bases. The germline CDR1 and CDR2 sequences are MDHEN and SYDVKM. With V trimmed by 3 bases and J by 4 bases, 4 bases remained unmatched. The CDR3 sequence is 15 residues long. The CDR3 DNA reads as TGTGCCAGCAGTTTCGCGGGGGGGCATTACAATGAGCAGTTCTTC. Translating it yields CASSFAGGHYNEQFF.

V usage is TRBV2 and J usage is TRBJ1-2; 11 bases line up with TRBD1. Germline CDR1 is SNHLY and CDR2 is FYNNEI. This CDR3 has 14 amino acids. The trim removed 6 bases at V and 2 bases at J, leaving 2 bases unmatched. The CDR3 sequence is CASRGQGGNYGYTF. CDR3 in DNA: TGTGCCAGCAGGGGACAGGGGGGAAACTATGGCTACACCTTC.

V is TRBV5-1 and J is TRBJ1-5; maybe TRBD1 (5 bases). Germline V gives CDR1 SGHRS, CDR2 YFSETQ. The CDR3 has 15 amino acids. Trimming pared 1 base from V and 7 bases from J, leaving 15 bases between. Written as DNA, the CDR3 is TGCGCCAGCAGCTTGACGGCAGGGCAAAACCAGCCCCAGCATTTT. It is translated as CASSLTAGQNQPQHF.

The rearrangement uses TRBV2 and TRBJ2-7; TRBD1 matches at 9 bases. The germline gives CDR1 SNHLY, CDR2 FYNNEI. V lost 6 bases to trimming and J lost 3 bases; unmatched junction nucleotides: 9. The CDR3 length is 15 residues. The CDR3 loop is CASSLGGDRVYEQYF. The CDR3 DNA follows: TGTGCCAGCAGCCTTGGGGGGGACAGGGTCTACGAGCAGTACTTC.

The count of this clone is one. The chain recombines TRBV9 with TRBJ2-2; D is uncertain. The CDR3 extends over 13 amino acids. With 0 bases removed from V and 7 bases from J, the gap between germline ends came to 7 bases. Germline CDR1 is SGDLS and CDR2 is YYNGEE. CDR3 sequence (DNA): TGTGCCAGCAGCGTAGGAGGTCACGGGGAGCTGTTTTTT. It translates to CASSVGGHGELFF.

The chain links TRBV7-6 to TRBJ2-7; maybe TRBD1 (5 bases). Germline CDR1 reads SGHVS; CDR2 reads FNYEAQ. The V end lost 4 bases, the J end lost 3 bases, and 13 bases lay between the germline ends. The length of the CDR3 is 14 residues. CDR3 residues: CASSSQGVGYEQYF. DNA for the CDR3: TGTGCCAGCAGCTCCCAGGGTGTGGGCTACGAGCAGTACTTC.

DNA of the CDR3: TGTGCCAGCAGATTGGACAGGTATCAGCCCCAGCATTTT. This translates into CASRLDRYQPQHF. The chain employs TRBV6-5 and TRBJ1-5; 7 nucleotides agree with TRBD1. The CDR3 consists of 13 residues. Germline V gene lookup returns CDR1 MNHEY and CDR2 SVGAGI. V lost 6 bases, J lost 5 bases, and 4 bases stayed unmatched.

This clone was observed a single time. The chain uses TRBV10-3 and TRBJ1-5; 7 nucleotides match TRBD1. This CDR3 is 16 amino acids long. Germline V gene sequence: CDR1 ENHRY, CDR2 SYGVKD. J gave up 0 bases and V 5 bases, and 7 bases lay outside the gene matches. The CDR3 nucleotides read TGTGCCATCAGTAGACAGGGCCCACCTAGCAATCAGCCCCAGCATTTT. It encodes CAISRQGPPSNQPQHF.

The genes are TRBV5-1 and TRBJ2-1, with TRBD2 matching 13 bases. The trim removed 6 bases at V and 6 bases at J, leaving 12 bases unmatched. In germline, CDR1 is SGHRS, CDR2 YFSETQ. The length of the CDR3 is 17 residues. The CDR3 loop is CASTPPPTSGGRNEQFF. The CDR3 nucleotides read TGCGCCAGCACCCCGCCCCCGACTAGCGGGGGGCGCAATGAGCAGTTCTTC.

V gene TRBV5-5 combines with J gene TRBJ2-3; D is unclear. This CDR3 comprises 13 residues. Germline lookup yields CDR1 SGHKS and CDR2 YYEKEE (reference sequence). Trimming took off 0 bases at V and 5 bases at J, with 7 bases between the two ends. Here the CDR3 DNA reads TGTGCCAGCAGCTTGGGTCGGAGAGATACGCAGTATTTT. It encodes CASSLGRRDTQYF.

The chain is built from TRBV4-1 and TRBJ1-2; TRBD1 agrees at 11 bases. Per germline, CDR1 MGHRA and CDR2 YSYEKL. The CDR3 length is 17 residues. J lost 7 bases, V lost 5 bases, and 15 bases had no gene match. CDR3 coding DNA: TGCGCCAGCAGCATAAGAAAAGGGGGACAGGGGGAGGGTGGCTACACCTTC. Translation gives CASSIRKGGQGEGGYTF.

The gene calls are TRBV13 and TRBJ2-5; 9 bases align to TRBD2. CDR3 length: 15 residues. Germline V gives CDR1 PRHDT, CDR2 FYEKMQ (reference sequence). V gave up 3 bases and J gave up 5 bases; unmatched junction bases: 7. The CDR3 is CASSLTSGWEETQYF. For the CDR3, the DNA is TGTGCCAGCAGCTTGACTAGCGGTTGGGAGGAGACCCAGTACTTC. Full variable domain (remainder filled in from reference TRBV13 and TRBJ2-5): AAGVIQSPRHLIKEKRETATLKCYPIPRHDTVYWYQQGPGQDPQFLISFYEKMQSDKGSIPDRFSAQQFSDYHSELNMSSLELGDSALYFCASSLTSGWEETQYFGPGTRLLVL.

The chain couples TRBV28 to TRBJ1-1; D is unclear. The CDR3 runs to 11 residues. Germline assignment: CDR1 MDHEN and CDR2 SYDVKM. The V gene lost 5 bases and the J gene lost 13 bases, with 14 bases spanning the gap. As DNA, the CDR3 is TGTGCCAGCAGTCCACTCGTACGTCGTTTCTTT. Protein: CASSPLVRRFF.

V gene TRBV19 combines with J gene TRBJ2-3, with 8 bases aligning to TRBD1. This CDR3 is 15 amino acids long. V gave up 6 bases and J gave up 3 bases; unmatched junction bases: 8. The germline V gene encodes CDR1 LNHDA and CDR2 SQIVND (reference sequence). DNA for the CDR3: TGTGCCAGTAGCAAGGACAGGGTATTTACAGATACGCAGTATTTT. This gives the protein CASSKDRVFTDTQYF. Variable domain in full (rest from reference TRBV19 and TRBJ2-3): DGGITQSPKYLFRKEGQNVTLSCEQNLNHDAMYWYRQDPGQGLRLIYYSQIVNDFQKGDIAEGYSVSREKKESFPLTVTSAQKNPTAFYLCASSKDRVFTDTQYFGPGTRLTVL.

The J gene is TRBJ2-7, the V gene TRBV30, with a tentative D call TRBD1 (6 bases). Trimming left V 0 bases short and J 5 bases short, with 14 bases between. The CDR3 totals 14 residues. The germline V gene has CDR1 GTSNPN and CDR2 SVGIG (reference sequence). The CDR3 is CAWSVPQGWNEQYF. In DNA, the CDR3 is TGTGCCTGGAGTGTACCCCAGGGGTGGAACGAGCAGTACTTC.

This clone is a singleton in its sample. This sequence joins TRBV5-4 and TRBJ2-7; 9 bases fit TRBD2. The junction had 10 bases not matched to a gene; V was cut back by 0 bases and J by 3 bases. Germline loops: CDR1 SGHNT, CDR2 YYREEE (reference sequence). This CDR3 is built from 17 residues. The CDR3 DNA is TGTGCCAGCAGCTTGGAGGCTAGCGGGGAGGTCGGCTACGAGCAGTACTTC. Amino acids: CASSLEASGEVGYEQYF.

This chain links TRBV29-1 with TRBJ2-7; 8 bases are a match to TRBD1. Germline CDR1 SQVTM, CDR2 ANQGSEA. After removal of 7 bases from V and 6 bases from J, the junction contained 5 bases not matched to a gene. The CDR3 runs to 11 residues. The CDR3 nucleotides are TGCAGCGCAAGGACAGGGATCGAGCAGTACTTC. It translates to CSARTGIEQYF.

The V call is TRBV19, the J call TRBJ1-5; 7 nucleotides agree with TRBD1. With 6 bases clipped from V and 0 bases from J, the junction kept 14 bases outside the gene matches. The CDR3 runs to 18 residues. CDR1 is LNHDA and CDR2 is SQIVND in the germline V gene (reference sequence). The CDR3 loop is CASRRGTDPNYSNQPQHF. The CDR3 DNA follows: TGTGCCAGTAGAAGAGGGACAGACCCAAATTATAGCAATCAGCCCCAGCATTTT.

The V call is TRBV6-5, the J call TRBJ1-1, with D perhaps TRBD1 (6 bases). CDR3 size: 13 residues. V lost 6 bases to trimming and J lost 2 bases, with 10 bases between them. CDR1 and CDR2 (germline): MNHEY, SVGAGI. In nucleotides, the CDR3 is TGTGCCAGCAGGACAGGAGGAAACACTGAAGCTTTCTTT. Residues: CASRTGGNTEAFF.